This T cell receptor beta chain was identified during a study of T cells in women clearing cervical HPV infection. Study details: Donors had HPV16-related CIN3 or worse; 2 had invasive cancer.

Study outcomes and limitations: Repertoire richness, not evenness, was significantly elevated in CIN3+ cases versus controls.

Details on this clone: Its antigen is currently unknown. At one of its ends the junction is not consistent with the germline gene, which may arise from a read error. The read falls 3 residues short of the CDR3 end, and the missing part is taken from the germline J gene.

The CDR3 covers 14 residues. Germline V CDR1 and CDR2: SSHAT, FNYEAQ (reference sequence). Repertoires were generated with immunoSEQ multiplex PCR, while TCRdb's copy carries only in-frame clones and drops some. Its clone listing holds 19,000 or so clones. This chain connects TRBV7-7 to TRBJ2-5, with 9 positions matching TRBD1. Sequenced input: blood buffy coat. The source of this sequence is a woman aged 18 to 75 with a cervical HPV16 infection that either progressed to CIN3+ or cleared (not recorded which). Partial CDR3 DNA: TGTGCTAGCAGCTCTCGGACAGGGGTGGAGACC. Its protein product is CASSSRTGVET. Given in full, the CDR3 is CASSSRTGVETQYF.